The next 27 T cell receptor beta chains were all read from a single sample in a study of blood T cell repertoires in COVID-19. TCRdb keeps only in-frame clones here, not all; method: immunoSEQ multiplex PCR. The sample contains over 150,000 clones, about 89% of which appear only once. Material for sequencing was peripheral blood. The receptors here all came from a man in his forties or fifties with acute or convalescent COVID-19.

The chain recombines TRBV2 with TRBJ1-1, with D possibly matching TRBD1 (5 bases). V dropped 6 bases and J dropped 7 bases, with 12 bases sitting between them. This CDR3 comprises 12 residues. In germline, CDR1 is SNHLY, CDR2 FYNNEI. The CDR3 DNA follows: TGTGCCAGCAGGCTACTGGGACTTGAAGCTTTCTTT. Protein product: CASRLLGLEAFF.

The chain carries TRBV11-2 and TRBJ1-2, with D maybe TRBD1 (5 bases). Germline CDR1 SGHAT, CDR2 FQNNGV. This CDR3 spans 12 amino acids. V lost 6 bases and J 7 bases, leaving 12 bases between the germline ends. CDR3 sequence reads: CASRQVGGGYTF. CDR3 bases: TGTGCCAGCAGGCAGGTCGGGGGTGGCTACACCTTC.

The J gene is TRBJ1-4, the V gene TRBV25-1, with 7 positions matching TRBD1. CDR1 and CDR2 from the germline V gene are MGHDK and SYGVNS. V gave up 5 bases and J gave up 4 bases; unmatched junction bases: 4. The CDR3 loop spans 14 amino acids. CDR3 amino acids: CASSSGTDNEKLFF. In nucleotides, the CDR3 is TGTGCCAGCAGTTCCGGGACAGATAATGAAAAACTGTTTTTT.

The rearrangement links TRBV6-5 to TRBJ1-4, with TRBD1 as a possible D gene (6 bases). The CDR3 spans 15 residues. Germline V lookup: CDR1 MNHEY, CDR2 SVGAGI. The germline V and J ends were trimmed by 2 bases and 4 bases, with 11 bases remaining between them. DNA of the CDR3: TGTGCCAGCAGTTACCCCGGGACAAGTAATGAAAAACTGTTTTTT. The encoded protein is CASSYPGTSNEKLFF.

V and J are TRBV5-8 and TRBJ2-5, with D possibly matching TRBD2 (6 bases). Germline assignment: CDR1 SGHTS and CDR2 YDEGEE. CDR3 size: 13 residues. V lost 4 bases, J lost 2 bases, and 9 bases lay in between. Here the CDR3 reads CASSRGLQETQYF. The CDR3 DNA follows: TGTGCCAGCAGCAGGGGACTTCAAGAGACCCAGTACTTC.

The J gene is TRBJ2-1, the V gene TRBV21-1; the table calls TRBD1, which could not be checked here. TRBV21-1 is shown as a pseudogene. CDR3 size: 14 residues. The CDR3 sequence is CASSYGTGYNEQFF. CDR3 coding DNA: TGTGCCAGCTCCTACGGGACAGGGTATAATGAGCAGTTCTTC.

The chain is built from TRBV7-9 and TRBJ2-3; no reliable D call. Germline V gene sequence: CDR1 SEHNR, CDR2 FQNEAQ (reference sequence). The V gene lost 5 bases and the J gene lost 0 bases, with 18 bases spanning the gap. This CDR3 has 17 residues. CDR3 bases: TGTGCCAGCAGCCCACCAAGGAGTGTCACTAGCACAGATACGCAGTATTTT. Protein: CASSPPRSVTSTDTQYF.

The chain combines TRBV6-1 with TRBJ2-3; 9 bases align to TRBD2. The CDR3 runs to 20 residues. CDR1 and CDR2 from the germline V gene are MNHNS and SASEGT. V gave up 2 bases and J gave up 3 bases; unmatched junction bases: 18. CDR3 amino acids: CASSERGGGGALLRTDTQYF. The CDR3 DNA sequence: TGTGCCAGCAGTGAAAGGGGTGGCGGGGGGGCCTTATTGAGGACAGATACGCAGTATTTT.

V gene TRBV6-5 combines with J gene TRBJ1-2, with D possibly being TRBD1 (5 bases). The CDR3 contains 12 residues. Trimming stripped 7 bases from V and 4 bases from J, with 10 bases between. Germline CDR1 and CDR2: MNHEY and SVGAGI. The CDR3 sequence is CASTTGSYGYTF. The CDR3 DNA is TGTGCCAGCACCACAGGCTCCTATGGCTACACCTTC.

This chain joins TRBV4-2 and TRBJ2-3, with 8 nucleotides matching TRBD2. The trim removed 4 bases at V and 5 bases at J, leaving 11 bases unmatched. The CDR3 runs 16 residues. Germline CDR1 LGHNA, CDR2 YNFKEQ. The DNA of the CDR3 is TGTGCCAGCAGCCCGTCTAGCGGGCGTAGGGAAGATACGCAGTATTTT. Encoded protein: CASSPSSGRREDTQYF.

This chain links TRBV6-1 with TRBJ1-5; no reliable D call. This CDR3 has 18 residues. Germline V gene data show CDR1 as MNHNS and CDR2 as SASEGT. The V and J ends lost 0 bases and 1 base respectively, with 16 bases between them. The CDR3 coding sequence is TGTGCCAGCAGTGAAGCGGGTTATATCCCGCGGAGCAATCAGCCCCAGCATTTT. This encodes CASSEAGYIPRSNQPQHF.

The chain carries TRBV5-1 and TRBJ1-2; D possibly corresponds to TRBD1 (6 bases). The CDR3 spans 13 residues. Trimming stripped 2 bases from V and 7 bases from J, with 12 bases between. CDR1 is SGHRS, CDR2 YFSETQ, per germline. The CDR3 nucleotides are TGCGCCAGCAGCTTCTCAGGGGAAGGTGGCTACACCTTC. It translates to CASSFSGEGGYTF.

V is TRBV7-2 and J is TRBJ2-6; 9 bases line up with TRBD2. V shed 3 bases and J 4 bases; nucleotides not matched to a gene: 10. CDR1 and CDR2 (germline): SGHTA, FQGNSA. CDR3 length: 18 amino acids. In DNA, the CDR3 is TGTGCCAGCAGCTTGGGCCTAGCGGGAAAGCCCGGGGCCAACGTCCTGACTTTC. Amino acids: CASSLGLAGKPGANVLTF.

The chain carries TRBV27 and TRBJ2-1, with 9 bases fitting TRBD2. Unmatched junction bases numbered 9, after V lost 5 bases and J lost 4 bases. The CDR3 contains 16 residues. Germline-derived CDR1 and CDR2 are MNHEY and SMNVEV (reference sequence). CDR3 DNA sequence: TGTGCCAGCAGTCCAACTCTAGCGGGGATTTACAATGAGCAGTTCTTC. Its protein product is CASSPTLAGIYNEQFF.

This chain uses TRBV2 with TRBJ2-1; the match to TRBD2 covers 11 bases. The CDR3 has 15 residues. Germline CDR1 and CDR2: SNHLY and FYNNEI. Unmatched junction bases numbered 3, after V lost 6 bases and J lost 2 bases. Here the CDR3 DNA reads TGTGCCAGCAGAGCGACTAGCGGGACCTACAATGAGCAGTTCTTC. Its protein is CASRATSGTYNEQFF.

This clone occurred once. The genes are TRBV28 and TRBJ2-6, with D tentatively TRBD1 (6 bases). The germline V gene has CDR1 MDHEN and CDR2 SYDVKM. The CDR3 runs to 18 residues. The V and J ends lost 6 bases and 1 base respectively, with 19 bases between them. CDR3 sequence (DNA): TGTGCCAGCAGCTACACAGGGAGTCTTCGGTCTGGGGCCAACGTCCTGACTTTC. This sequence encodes CASSYTGSLRSGANVLTF. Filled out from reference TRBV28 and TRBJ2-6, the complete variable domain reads DVKVTQSSRYLVKRTGEKVFLECVQDMDHENMFWYRQDPGLGLRLIYFSYDVKMKEKGDIPEGYSVSREKKERFSLILESASTNQTSMYLCASSYTGSLRSGANVLTFGAGSRLTVL.

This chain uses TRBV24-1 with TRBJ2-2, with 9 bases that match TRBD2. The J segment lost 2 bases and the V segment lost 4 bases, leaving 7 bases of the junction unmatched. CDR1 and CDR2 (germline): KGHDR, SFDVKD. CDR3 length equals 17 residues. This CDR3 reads CATSDSTAGGNTGELFF. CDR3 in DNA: TGTGCCACCAGTGACTCTACAGCGGGAGGAAACACCGGGGAGCTGTTTTTT.

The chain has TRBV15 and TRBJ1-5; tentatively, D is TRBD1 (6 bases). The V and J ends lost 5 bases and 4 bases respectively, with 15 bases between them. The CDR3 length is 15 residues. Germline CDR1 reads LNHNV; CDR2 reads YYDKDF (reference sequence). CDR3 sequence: CATSQSVGANQPQHF. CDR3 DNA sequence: TGTGCCACCAGCCAGAGTGTGGGGGCAAATCAGCCCCAGCATTTT.

The CDR3 region has the DNA TGTGCCAGCAGCCGGGACACCGGCTATGGCTACACCTTC. Amino acid sequence: CASSRDTGYGYTF. The chain uses TRBV7-9 and TRBJ1-2, with a possible D match to TRBD1 (6 bases). CDR3 length: 13 amino acids. Germline loops: CDR1 SEHNR, CDR2 FQNEAQ (reference sequence). V lost 5 bases and J 4 bases, leaving 11 bases between the germline ends.

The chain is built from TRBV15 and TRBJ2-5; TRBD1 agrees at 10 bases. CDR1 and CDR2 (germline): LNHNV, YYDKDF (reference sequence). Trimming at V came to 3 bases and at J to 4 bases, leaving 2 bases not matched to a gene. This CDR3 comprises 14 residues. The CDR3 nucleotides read TGTGCCACCAGCAGGACAGGGGGCGGAGAGACCCAGTACTTC. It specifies CATSRTGGGETQYF. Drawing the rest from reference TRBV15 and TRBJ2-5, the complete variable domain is DAMVIQNPRYQVTQFGKPVTLSCSQTLNHNVMYWYQQKSSQAPKLLFHYYDKDFNNEADTPDNFQSRRPNTSFCFLDIRSPGLGDTAMYLCATSRTGGGETQYFGPGTRLLVL.

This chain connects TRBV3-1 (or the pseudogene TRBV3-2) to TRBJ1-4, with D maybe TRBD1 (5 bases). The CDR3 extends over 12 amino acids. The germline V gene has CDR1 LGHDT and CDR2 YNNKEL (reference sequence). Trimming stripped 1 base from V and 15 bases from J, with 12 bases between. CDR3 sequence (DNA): TGTGCCAGCAGCCAAGGGGGCAGGGTGGTGTTTTTT. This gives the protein CASSQGGRVVFF.

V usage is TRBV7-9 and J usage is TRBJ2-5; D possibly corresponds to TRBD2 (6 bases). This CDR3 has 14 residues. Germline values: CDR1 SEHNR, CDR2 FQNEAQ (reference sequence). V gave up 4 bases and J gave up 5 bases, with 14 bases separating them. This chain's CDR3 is CASSYGAGGETQYF. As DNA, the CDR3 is TGTGCCAGCAGCTACGGGGCCGGAGGGGAGACCCAGTACTTC.

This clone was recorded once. In DNA form, the CDR3 reads TGTGCCAGCAGCCTCGGACTAGCGTCCCACGAGCAGTACTTC. It encodes CASSLGLASHEQYF. J is TRBJ2-7 and V is TRBV9; the match to TRBD2 covers 9 bases. The CDR3 covers 14 residues. Unmatched junction bases numbered 7, after V lost 4 bases and J lost 5 bases. CDR1 SGDLS and CDR2 YYNGEE come from the germline V gene.

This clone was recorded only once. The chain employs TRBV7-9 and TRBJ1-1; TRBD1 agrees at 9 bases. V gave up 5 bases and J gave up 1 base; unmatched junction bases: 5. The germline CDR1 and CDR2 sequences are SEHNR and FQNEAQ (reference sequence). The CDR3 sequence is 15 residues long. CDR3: CASSLGQGPNTEAFF. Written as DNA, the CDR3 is TGTGCCAGCAGCCTGGGACAGGGACCGAACACTGAAGCTTTCTTT. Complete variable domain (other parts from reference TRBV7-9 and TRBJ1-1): DTGVSQNPRHKITKRGQNVTFRCDPISEHNRLYWYRQTLGQGPEFLTYFQNEAQLEKSRLLSDRFSAERPKGSFSTLEIQRTEQGDSAMYLCASSLGQGPNTEAFFGQGTRLTVV.

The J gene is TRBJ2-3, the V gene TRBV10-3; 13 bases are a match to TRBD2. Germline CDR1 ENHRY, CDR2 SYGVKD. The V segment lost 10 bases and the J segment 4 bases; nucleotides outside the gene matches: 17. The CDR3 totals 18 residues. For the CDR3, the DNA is TGTGCCACAGAACCCCAGGAACCACTAGCGGGAGGGGCAGATACGCAGTATTTT. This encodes CATEPQEPLAGGADTQYF.

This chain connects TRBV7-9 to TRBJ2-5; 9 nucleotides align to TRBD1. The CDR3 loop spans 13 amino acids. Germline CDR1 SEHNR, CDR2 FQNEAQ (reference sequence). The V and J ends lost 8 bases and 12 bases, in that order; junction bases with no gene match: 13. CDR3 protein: CASESGTGKVKYF. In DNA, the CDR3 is TGTGCCAGCGAAAGCGGGACAGGGAAGGTGAAGTACTTC.

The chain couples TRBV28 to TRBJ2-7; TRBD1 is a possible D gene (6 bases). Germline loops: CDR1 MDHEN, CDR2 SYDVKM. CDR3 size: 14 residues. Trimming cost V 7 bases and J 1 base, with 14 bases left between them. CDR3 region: CASKVGQGSYEQYF. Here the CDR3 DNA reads TGTGCCAGCAAGGTGGGGCAGGGGTCCTACGAGCAGTACTTC.